This T cell receptor (beta chain) was recovered during a study of beta chain features in type 1 diabetes (dated by TCRdb to the late 2010s). In terms of the full investigation: No differences in mean age, gender distribution, total cell number or subset yield were found between patients and healthy donors. Naive and central memory subsets were obtained from all 28 donors, but regulatory and stem cell-like memory subsets were isolated from only 8 patients and roughly eight healthy donors. The study compared the TCRB repertoires of sorted circulating CD4+ T cell subsets in recently diagnosed type 1 diabetes patients with those in matched healthy donors. A total of about 100,000,000 sorted cells were examined across all samples, and RNA yield correlated strongly with the number of cells per subset. The full study reports these points: HLA sub-analyses involved small numbers of individuals, so any influence of HLA type on TCRB rearrangement remained unresolved. Naive, central memory and regulatory TCRB repertoires appeared more similar among patients than among healthy donors. A moderate but significant shortening of TCRB CDR3 length was observed in type 1 diabetes patients in all four CD4+ subsets. PCR may preferentially amplify shorter templates, but because patient and control samples were amplified and corrected together, any resulting skew would affect both groups equally. At VDJ recombination sites, type 1 diabetes patients had fewer insertions and more deleted nucleotides, which implies abnormalities in thymic rearrangement. Because cDNA was sequenced instead of genomic DNA, highly expressing activated cells could be over-represented, though the groups showed no difference in activation or CD3 levels.

The sample holds a few counts of this clone. Its antigen remains unidentified. The record has no base qualities; no much larger clone is one base away. The High Capacity cDNA Reverse Transcription Kit was used to reverse transcribe all of the isolated RNA, meaning that expressed TCRB transcripts were what got sequenced. Naive, central memory and regulatory T cell samples underwent deep immunoSEQ sequencing, averaging about 3.5 million total reads per sample. Sorted cells were lysed in RLT buffer, and RNA was extracted using DNase-treated RNeasy Micro or Mini kits according to cell number. To prevent cross-contamination, every cell subset was processed on its own, while patient and healthy donor samples were processed together. Using the immunoSEQ multiplex PCR, TCRB sequences were amplified from cDNA into 87-bp fragments spanning the CDR3 region. Amplicons were sequenced on the Illumina HiSeq platform. In the original analysis: Synthetic template baselines were used to correct PCR bias computationally, reads within Hamming distance 2 were collapsed together, and singletons that could not be merged were discarded. Reads were aligned to IMGT to assign V, D and J genes, CDR3 length, and insertions or deletions at six rearrangement sites. Within each subset, clonotype counts were normalized to sorted cell number, and only after that were true diversity and Gini coefficients computed with the tcR R package. The overlap coefficient, calculated on TCRB nucleotide sequences, was used to quantify repertoire sharing. Out-of-frame TCRB sequences from naive cells were analyzed to stand in for the pre-selection repertoire. The clones in this table, taken by TCRdb from immuneACCESS, are in-frame only. Not every clone is retained; where verified, under half of the shortfall comes from an unresolved V gene, and the cause of the rest is unknown. D and trimming were read from the DNA, whereas the V and J calls and clone size are those reported in that table. Here the sample has 130,000 to 150,000 clones; about 9.4% occur a single time. In total, the top ten clones hold roughly 1.4% of the sample.

Compared with germline, V lacks 5 bases and J lacks 0 bases; bases without a gene match: 3. The CDR3 runs 13 amino acids, cysteine and phenylalanine included. The only DNA kept is the CDR3, 39 bases in frame from the first base. For CDR1 and CDR2, the germline V gene lists SQVTM and ANQGSEA. From each donor, a single peripheral blood sample of about 120 mL on average was drawn into heparinised tubes. A BD FACSAria II was used to sort naive, central memory, regulatory and stem cell-like memory CD4+ T cells with a panel that included CD45RO, CCR7, CD25, CD127, CD95 and CD27. All sorted populations exceeded 95% purity. Right away, PBMCs were isolated by Lymphoprep density gradient centrifugation and were stained directly, with no culture step. To minimize batch effects, samples were stained and sorted in pairs, one healthy donor with one patient per experiment.

Here the chain combines TRBV29-1 and TRBJ1-2, with TRBD1 identical over 7 junction bases. Sequencing was carried out using naive CD4+ T cells from blood. In the paper's terms, the cell subset or site label means: true naive CD4+ T cells. This clonotype originated in a man aged 18 to 35 in good health. The CDR3: CSVRTGPNYGYTF. The nucleotide sequence reads as follows: TGCAGCGTTAGGACAGGACCTAACTATGGCTACACCTTC.